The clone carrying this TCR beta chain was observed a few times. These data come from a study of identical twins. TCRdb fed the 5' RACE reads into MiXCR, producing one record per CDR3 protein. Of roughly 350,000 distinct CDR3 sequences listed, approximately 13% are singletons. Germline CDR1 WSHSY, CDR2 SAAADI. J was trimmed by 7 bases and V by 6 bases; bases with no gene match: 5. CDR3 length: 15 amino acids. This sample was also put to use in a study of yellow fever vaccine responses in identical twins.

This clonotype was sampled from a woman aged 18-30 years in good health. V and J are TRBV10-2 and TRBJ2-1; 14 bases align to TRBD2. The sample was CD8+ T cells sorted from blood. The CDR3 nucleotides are TGCGCCAGCAGCAGGACTAGCGGGAGGTCTAATGAGCAGTTCTTC. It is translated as CASSRTSGRSNEQFF.